This entry lists 5 T cell receptor beta chains sequenced from one sample in a study of primary melanoma T cells and metastatic recurrence. Produced via immunoSEQ multiplex PCR; TCRdb's table is partial and in-frame only. The sample has some 800 clones, approximately 80% seen once. Sequenced sample: melanoma tumor tissue. These receptors were collected from a human donor with melanoma.

This clone was counted once. The genes are TRBV6-8 and TRBJ1-2, with 11 bases aligning to TRBD1. The germline V gene encodes CDR1 MNHGY and CDR2 SAAAGT. The ends lost 0 bases at V and 4 bases at J; junction bases unmatched: 4. CDR3 length: 16 amino acids. As DNA, the CDR3 is TGTGCCAGCAGTTACTCACGGACAGGGGGCGGCTATGGCTACACCTTC. Its protein product is CASSYSRTGGGYGYTF.

The rearrangement uses TRBV23-1 and TRBJ2-5; 8 bases are shared with TRBD2. TRBV23-1 is an ORF, and what it does is uncertain. V trimming: 6 bases; J trimming: 5 bases; junction bases outside the gene matches: 14. CDR3 length: 16 residues. The CDR3 sequence is CASSETGLGGLETQYF. The CDR3 region has the DNA TGCGCCAGCAGCGAAACGGGACTAGGTGGGCTGGAGACCCAGTACTTC.

The chain couples TRBV11-3 to TRBJ1-4; 11 nucleotides match TRBD1. The CDR3 extends over 16 amino acids. V was clipped by 5 bases and J by 3 bases; unmatched bases: 5. The germline V gene encodes CDR1 SGHNT and CDR2 YENEEA. The CDR3 DNA follows: TGTGCCAGCAGCCCTGGGACAGGGGGTGCTAATGAAAAACTGTTTTTT. This translates into CASSPGTGGANEKLFF. Drawing the rest from reference TRBV11-3 and TRBJ1-4, the complete variable domain is EAGVVQSPRYKIIEKKQPVAFWCNPISGHNTLYWYLQNLGQGPELLIRYENEEAVDDSQLPKDRFSAERLKGVDSTLKIQPAELGDSAVYLCASSPGTGGANEKLFFGSGTQLSVL.

The V and J genes are TRBV6-1 and TRBJ1-2; TRBD1 matches 9 bases. This CDR3 region has 15 residues. The germline V gene has CDR1 MNHNS and CDR2 SASEGT. The trim removed 1 base at V and 4 bases at J, leaving 4 bases unmatched. CDR3 DNA sequence: TGTGCCAGCAGTGAAGGGACAGGGGCCCTCTATGGCTACACCTTC. Its protein is CASSEGTGALYGYTF.

The gene calls are TRBV7-7 and TRBJ2-5; TRBD2 agrees at 10 bases. Germline values: CDR1 SSHAT, CDR2 FNYEAQ (reference sequence). With 3 bases clipped from V and 5 bases from J, the junction kept 6 bases outside the gene matches. The CDR3 loop spans 15 amino acids. The CDR3 nucleotides are TGTGCCAGCAGCTTGGGAGCGGGAGGGCCCGAGACCCAGTACTTC. Its protein product is CASSLGAGGPETQYF.